This is a list of T cell receptor beta chains from one sample in a study of long-term antiretroviral therapy in people with HIV. TCRdb's copy holds only in-frame clones and misses some; the assay was immunoSEQ multiplex PCR. The table lists 17,000 or so clones, 80% to 90% of them singletons. The input for sequencing was unsorted PBMCs, taken 4.2 years after starting antiretroviral therapy. These receptors came from a man in his fifties with HIV. Both conserved end residues are part of each CDR3. A D gene is named only where the DNA matches it firmly. Rows give clone size only sometimes, using once, few, many, or a class for an expanded clone.

CDR3aa,CDR3nt,v_gene,d_gene,abundance,j_gene
CASSLVGGVNYGYTF,TGCGCCAGCAGCTTGGTTGGGGGGGTCAACTATGGCTACACCTTC,TRBV5-1,NA,NA,TRBJ1-2
CASSGGTGGRFDKVF,TGTGCCAGCAGTGGGGGGACAGGGGGTAGGTTTGACAAAGTCTTC,TRBV2,TRBD1,NA,TRBJ2-1
CASSQALAGAIYEQYF,TGCGCCAGCAGCCAAGCACTAGCGGGGGCCATTTACGAGCAGTACTTC,TRBV4-3,TRBD2,NA,TRBJ2-7
CASSETGSSDTQYF,TGTGCCAGCAGCGAGACTGGGTCTAGTGATACGCAGTATTTT,TRBV9,NA,NA,TRBJ2-3
CAIRGQGSGNTEAFF,TGTGCCATCAGGGGACAGGGAAGTGGAAACACTGAAGCTTTCTTT,TRBV10-3,TRBD1,NA,TRBJ1-1
CASSAGLGPDYSTDTQYF,TGTGCCAGCAGCGCCGGACTAGGCCCCGATTATAGCACAGATACGCAGTATTTT,TRBV7-9,TRBD2,NA,TRBJ2-3
CASRGSNQPQHF,TGTGCCAGTAGGGGGAGCAATCAGCCCCAGCATTTT,TRBV19,NA,NA,TRBJ1-5
CASSPSARPAYEQYF,TGCGCCAGCAGCCCCAGCGCCCGGCCAGCCTACGAGCAGTACTTC,TRBV5-1,NA,NA,TRBJ2-7
CASSFSRGRGSYGYTF,TGTGCCAGCAGTTTTTCCAGGGGGCGCGGGAGTTATGGCTACACCTTC,TRBV28,TRBD1,NA,TRBJ1-2
CASSQERGTEAFF,TGCGCCAGCAGCCAAGAAAGAGGTACTGAAGCTTTCTTT,TRBV4-1,NA,NA,TRBJ1-1
CASSVTSGGAGTGELFF,TGTGCCAGCAGCGTGACTAGCGGGGGGGCGGGCACCGGGGAGCTGTTTTTT,TRBV9,TRBD2,NA,TRBJ2-2
CAWISREPYQETQYF,TGTGCCTGGATTTCCAGGGAACCGTACCAAGAGACCCAGTACTTC,TRBV30,NA,NA,TRBJ2-5
CASSLGGGVAGELFF,TGTGCCAGCAGTCTGGGTGGGGGGGTGGCCGGGGAGCTGTTTTTT,TRBV6-5,TRBD2,NA,TRBJ2-2
CASSLYRENEQYF,TGTGCCAGCAGTTTATATCGGGAGAACGAGCAGTACTTC,TRBV27,NA,NA,TRBJ2-7
CASSLRAGSYNSPLHF,TGTGCCAGCAGCTTGCGGGCAGGCTCCTATAATTCACCCCTCCACTTT,TRBV5-4,NA,NA,TRBJ1-6
CASSENTGELFF,TGTGCCAGCAGTGAGAACACCGGGGAGCTGTTTTTT,TRBV27,NA,NA,TRBJ2-2
CASSSQGAPGYGYTF,TGTGCCAGCAGCTCACAGGGGGCGCCGGGCTATGGCTACACCTTC,TRBV7-2,TRBD1,NA,TRBJ1-2
CASSLGVPGANVLTF,TGCGCCAGCAGTCTCGGAGTTCCTGGGGCCAACGTCCTGACTTTC,TRBV10-2,NA,NA,TRBJ2-6
CASLSGTDTQYF,TGTGCCAGCCTATCAGGGACAGATACGCAGTATTTT,TRBV6-6,NA,NA,TRBJ2-3
CASSSPRDRAYEQYF,TGTGCCAGCAGCTCCCCCCGGGACAGGGCCTACGAGCAGTACTTC,TRBV5-4,TRBD1,NA,TRBJ2-7
CSVPPRGRSTEAFF,TGCAGCGTTCCCCCCAGGGGGAGGAGTACTGAAGCTTTCTTT,TRBV29-1,TRBD1,NA,TRBJ1-1
CAWSRTGWTDTQYF,TGTGCCTGGAGTCGGACAGGGTGGACAGATACGCAGTATTTT,TRBV30,TRBD1,NA,TRBJ2-3
CASSLLTGSYNEQFF,TGTGCCAGCAGTTTATTGACAGGGTCCTACAATGAGCAGTTCTTC,TRBV27,TRBD1,NA,TRBJ2-1
CASTTSGTYNEQFF,TGTGCCAGCACAACCTCCGGGACCTACAATGAGCAGTTCTTC,TRBV5-4,NA,NA,TRBJ2-1
CASSHLGTGTGFTDTQYF,TGCGCCAGCAGCCACTTAGGGACAGGGACGGGGTTCACAGATACGCAGTATTTT,TRBV4-3,TRBD1,once,TRBJ2-3
CASSEPGQGAREQYF,TGTGCCAGCAGTGAACCTGGACAGGGGGCGCGGGAGCAGTACTTC,TRBV6-1,TRBD1,NA,TRBJ2-7
CASSADLAGGVDTQYF,TGTGCCAGCAGCGCAGACCTAGCGGGGGGCGTGGATACGCAGTATTTT,TRBV7-2,TRBD2,NA,TRBJ2-3
CASSDSHATNEKLFF,TGCGCCAGCAGTGACTCGCACGCAACTAATGAAAAACTGTTTTTT,TRBV10-2,NA,NA,TRBJ1-4
CASRKDRAPSYEQYF,TGTGCCAGCAGGAAAGACAGGGCGCCTTCCTACGAGCAGTACTTC,TRBV2,TRBD1,NA,TRBJ2-7
CASSQIETVVYGYTF,TGTGCCAGCAGCCAAATTGAAACAGTTGTTTATGGCTACACCTTC,TRBV7-9,NA,once,TRBJ1-2
CASSLYSLGGVQYF,TGTGCCAGCAGCCTCTATAGTCTGGGGGGGGTGCAGTATTTT,TRBV11-2,TRBD2,NA,TRBJ2-3
CASSVSRGGSYEQYF,TGTGCCAGCAGTGTTTCGCGGGGGGGCTCCTACGAGCAGTACTTC,TRBV2,TRBD2,once,TRBJ2-7
CASIETSGNEQYF,TGTGCCAGCATCGAGACTAGCGGGAACGAGCAGTACTTC,TRBV2,TRBD2,NA,TRBJ2-7
CASSIGQGSATNEKLFF,TGTGCCAGTAGTATTGGGCAGGGGTCGGCAACTAATGAAAAACTGTTTTTT,TRBV19,NA,NA,TRBJ1-4
CASSLEEGAGTEAFF,TGTGCCAGCAGCTTAGAGGAGGGGGCGGGCACTGAAGCTTTCTTT,TRBV7-2,TRBD1,NA,TRBJ1-1